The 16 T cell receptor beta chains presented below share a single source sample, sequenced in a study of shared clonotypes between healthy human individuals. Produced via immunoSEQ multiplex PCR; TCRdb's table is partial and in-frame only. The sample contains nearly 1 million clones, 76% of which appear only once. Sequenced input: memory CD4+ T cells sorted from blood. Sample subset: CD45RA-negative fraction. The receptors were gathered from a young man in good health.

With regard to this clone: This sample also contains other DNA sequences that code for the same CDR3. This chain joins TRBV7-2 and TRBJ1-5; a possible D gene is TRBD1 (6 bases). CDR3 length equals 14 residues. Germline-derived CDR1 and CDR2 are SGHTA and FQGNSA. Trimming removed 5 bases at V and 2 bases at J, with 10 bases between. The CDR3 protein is CASSPNRGNQPQHF. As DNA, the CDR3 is TGTGCCAGCAGCCCAAACAGGGGCAATCAGCCCCAGCATTTT.

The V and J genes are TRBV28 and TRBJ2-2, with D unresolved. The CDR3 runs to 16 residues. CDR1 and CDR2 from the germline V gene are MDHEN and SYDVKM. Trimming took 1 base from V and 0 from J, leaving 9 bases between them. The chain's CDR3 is CASSLFGAANTGELFF. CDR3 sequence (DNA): TGTGCCAGCAGTTTATTTGGAGCAGCGAACACCGGGGAGCTGTTTTTT.

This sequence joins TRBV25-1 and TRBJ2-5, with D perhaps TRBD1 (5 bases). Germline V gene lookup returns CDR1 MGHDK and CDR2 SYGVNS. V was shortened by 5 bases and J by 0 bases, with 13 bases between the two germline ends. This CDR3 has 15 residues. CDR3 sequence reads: CASSWGLRNQETQYF. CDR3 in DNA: TGTGCCAGCAGTTGGGGCCTGCGGAACCAAGAGACCCAGTACTTC.

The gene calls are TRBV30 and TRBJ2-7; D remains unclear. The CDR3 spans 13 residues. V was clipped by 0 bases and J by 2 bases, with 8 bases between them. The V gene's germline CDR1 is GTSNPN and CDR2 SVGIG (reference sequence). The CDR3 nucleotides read TGTGCCTGGAGTGTGGGTTCAACCTACGAGCAGTACTTC. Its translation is CAWSVGSTYEQYF. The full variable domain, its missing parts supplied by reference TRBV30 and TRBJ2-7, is SQTIHQWPATLVQPVGSPLSLECTVEGTSNPNLYWYRQAAGRGLQLLFYSVGIGQISSEVPQNLSASRPQDRQFILSSKKLLLSDSGFYLCAWSVGSTYEQYFGPGTRLTVT.

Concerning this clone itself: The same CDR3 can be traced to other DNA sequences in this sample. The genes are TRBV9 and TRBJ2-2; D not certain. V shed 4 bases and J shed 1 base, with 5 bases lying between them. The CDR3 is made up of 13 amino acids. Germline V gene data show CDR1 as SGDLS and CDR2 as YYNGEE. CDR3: CASSSRNTGELFF. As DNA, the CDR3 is TGTGCCAGCAGCTCAAGGAACACCGGGGAGCTGTTTTTT.

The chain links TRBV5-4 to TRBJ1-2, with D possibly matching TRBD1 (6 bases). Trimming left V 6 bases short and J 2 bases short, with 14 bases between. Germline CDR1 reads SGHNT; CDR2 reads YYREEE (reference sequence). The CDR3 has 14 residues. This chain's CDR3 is CASTPGAQNYGYTF. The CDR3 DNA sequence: TGTGCCAGCACTCCAGGGGCCCAAAACTATGGCTACACCTTC.

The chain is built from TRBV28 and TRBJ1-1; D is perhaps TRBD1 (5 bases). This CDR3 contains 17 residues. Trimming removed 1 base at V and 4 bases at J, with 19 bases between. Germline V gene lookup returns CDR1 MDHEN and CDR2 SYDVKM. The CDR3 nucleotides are TGTGCCAGCAGTTTATTACGGGGGTATGATAGGGGCACTGAAGCTTTCTTT. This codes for CASSLLRGYDRGTEAFF.

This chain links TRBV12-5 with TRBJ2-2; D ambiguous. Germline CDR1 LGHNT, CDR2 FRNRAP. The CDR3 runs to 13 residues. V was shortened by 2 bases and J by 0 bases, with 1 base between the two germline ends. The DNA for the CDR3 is TGTGCTAGTGGTTTGTCGAACACCGGGGAGCTGTTTTTT. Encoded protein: CASGLSNTGELFF.

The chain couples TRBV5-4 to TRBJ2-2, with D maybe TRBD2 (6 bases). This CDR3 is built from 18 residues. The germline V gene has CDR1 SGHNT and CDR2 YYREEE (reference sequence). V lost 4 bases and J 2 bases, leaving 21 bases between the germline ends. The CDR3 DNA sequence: TGTGCCAGCAGCGCGCATCGAGGCGGGAAAAGTAACACCGGGGAGCTGTTTTTT. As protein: CASSAHRGGKSNTGELFF.

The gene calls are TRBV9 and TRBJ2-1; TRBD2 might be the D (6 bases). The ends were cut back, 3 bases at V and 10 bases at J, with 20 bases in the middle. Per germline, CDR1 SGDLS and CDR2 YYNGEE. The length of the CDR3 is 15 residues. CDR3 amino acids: CASSASGLPVEEQFF. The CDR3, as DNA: TGTGCCAGCAGCGCATCGGGACTCCCAGTAGAGGAGCAGTTCTTC.

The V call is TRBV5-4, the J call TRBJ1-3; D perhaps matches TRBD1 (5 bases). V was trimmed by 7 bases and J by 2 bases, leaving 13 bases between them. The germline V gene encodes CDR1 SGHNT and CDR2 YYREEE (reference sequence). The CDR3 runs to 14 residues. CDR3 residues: CASSASGAGNTIYF. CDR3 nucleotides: TGTGCCAGCTCGGCCTCGGGGGCTGGAAACACCATATATTTT.

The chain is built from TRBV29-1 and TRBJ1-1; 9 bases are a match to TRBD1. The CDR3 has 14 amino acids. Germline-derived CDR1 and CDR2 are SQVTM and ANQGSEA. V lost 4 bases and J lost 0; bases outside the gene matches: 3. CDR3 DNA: TGCAGCGTTGGACAGGGGGGGTTGAACACTGAAGCTTTCTTT. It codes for CSVGQGGLNTEAFF.

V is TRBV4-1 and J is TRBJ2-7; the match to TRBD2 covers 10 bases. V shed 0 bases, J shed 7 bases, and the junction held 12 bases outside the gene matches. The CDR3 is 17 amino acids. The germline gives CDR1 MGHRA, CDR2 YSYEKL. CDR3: CASSQDWSSGRAGEQYF. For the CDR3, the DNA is TGCGCCAGCAGCCAAGATTGGTCGAGCGGGAGGGCCGGGGAGCAGTACTTC.

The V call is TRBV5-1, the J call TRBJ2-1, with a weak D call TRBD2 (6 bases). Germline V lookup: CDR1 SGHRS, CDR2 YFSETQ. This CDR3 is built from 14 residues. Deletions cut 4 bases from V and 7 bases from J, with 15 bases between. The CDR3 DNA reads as TGCGCCAGCAGCCCCCGGGAGAGGTTAAATGAGCAGTTCTTC. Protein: CASSPRERLNEQFF.

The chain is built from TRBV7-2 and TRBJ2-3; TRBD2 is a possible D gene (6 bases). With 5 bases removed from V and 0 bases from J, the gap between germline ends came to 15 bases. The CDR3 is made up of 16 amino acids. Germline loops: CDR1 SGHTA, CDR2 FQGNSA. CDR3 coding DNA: TGTGCCAGCAGCACAACGGGGCGGGGCAGCACAGATACGCAGTATTTT. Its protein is CASSTTGRGSTDTQYF.

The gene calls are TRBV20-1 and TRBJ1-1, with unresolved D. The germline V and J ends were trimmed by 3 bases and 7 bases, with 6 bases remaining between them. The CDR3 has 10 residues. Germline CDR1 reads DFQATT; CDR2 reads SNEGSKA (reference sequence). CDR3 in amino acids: CSARGGEAFF. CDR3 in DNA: TGCAGTGCTAGGGGCGGTGAAGCTTTCTTT.